The 27 T cell receptor beta chains listed next were all sequenced from one sample in a study of T cell changes during pregnancy in multiple sclerosis. Produced via immunoSEQ multiplex PCR; TCRdb's table is partial and in-frame only. The sample yields approximately 44,000 clones, 80% to 95% seen once. The sample here was CD4+ T cells from peripheral blood mononuclear cells, taken before pregnancy. Receptors originate from a female donor with multiple sclerosis, enrolled in a pregnancy study.

The genes are TRBV25-1 and TRBJ1-3; TRBD1 matches 7 bases. Germline lookup yields CDR1 MGHDK and CDR2 SYGVNS. This CDR3 has 17 residues. The J segment lost 2 bases and the V segment lost 6 bases, leaving 13 bases of the junction unmatched. CDR3 protein: CASRPPTGNKAGNTIYF. In nucleotides, the CDR3 is TGTGCCAGCAGGCCACCGACAGGGAATAAAGCTGGAAACACCATATATTTT.

V usage is TRBV7-9 and J usage is TRBJ1-4; TRBD1 is a possible D gene (5 bases). Trimming took off 5 bases at V and 0 bases at J, with 13 bases between the two ends. CDR1 SEHNR and CDR2 FQNEAQ come from the germline V gene (reference sequence). CDR3 length: 16 amino acids. The CDR3 spells CASSRWTTATNEKLFF. CDR3 bases: TGTGCCAGCAGCCGCTGGACGACAGCAACTAATGAAAAACTGTTTTTT.

V and J are TRBV2 and TRBJ2-7; D possibly corresponds to TRBD1 (5 bases). V lost 4 bases, J lost 2 bases, and 9 bases lay in between. This CDR3 comprises 13 residues. Germline V gene sequence: CDR1 SNHLY, CDR2 FYNNEI. The CDR3 DNA reads TGTGCCAGCAGTGGTCAGGGCCCCTACGAGCAGTACTTC. Its protein is CASSGQGPYEQYF.

The genes are TRBV10-3 and TRBJ1-3; D is unresolved. Germline CDR1 reads ENHRY; CDR2 reads SYGVKD. Trimming stripped 0 bases from V and 0 bases from J, with 12 bases between. The CDR3 is 17 amino acids. The CDR3 sequence: CAISESKGGPSGNTIYF. In nucleotides, the CDR3 is TGTGCCATCAGTGAGTCGAAAGGAGGGCCCTCTGGAAACACCATATATTTT.

The rearrangement joins TRBV2 to TRBJ1-1; 7 positions match TRBD1. The germline V gene has CDR1 SNHLY and CDR2 FYNNEI. V lost 4 bases to trimming and J lost 4 bases; unmatched junction nucleotides: 9. This CDR3 has 15 amino acids. This chain's CDR3 is CASSGTGIPSTEAFF. CDR3 DNA sequence: TGTGCCAGCAGTGGGACAGGTATTCCGAGCACTGAAGCTTTCTTT. Filled out from reference TRBV2 and TRBJ1-1, the complete variable domain reads EPEVTQTPSHQVTQMGQEVILRCVPISNHLYFYWYRQILGQKVEFLVSFYNNEISEKSEIFDDQFSVERPDGSNFTLKIRSTKLEDSAMYFCASSGTGIPSTEAFFGQGTRLTVV.

This chain connects TRBV19 to TRBJ1-1, with D possibly TRBD1 on 5 matching bases. CDR3 length equals 15 residues. Trimming removed 6 bases from V and 0 bases from J, with 14 bases in between. CDR1 is LNHDA, CDR2 SQIVND, per germline (reference sequence). The CDR3, as DNA: TGTGCCAGTAGAAAACAGGCGTCTATGAACACTGAAGCTTTCTTT. Protein sequence: CASRKQASMNTEAFF.

The chain combines TRBV9 with TRBJ2-2; 7 positions match TRBD2. This CDR3 is built from 17 residues. Germline lookup yields CDR1 SGDLS and CDR2 YYNGEE. Unmatched junction bases numbered 5, after V lost 0 bases and J lost 0 bases. CDR3 sequence (DNA): TGTGCCAGCAGCGTAGCGGGAACTAGCGCGAACACCGGGGAGCTGTTTTTT. This sequence encodes CASSVAGTSANTGELFF.

V usage is TRBV29-1 and J usage is TRBJ2-3; possible D gene TRBD1, 7 bases. The CDR3 is 13 residues long. Germline V gene sequence: CDR1 SQVTM, CDR2 ANQGSEA. V lost 4 bases and J lost 5, with 13 bases in between. The CDR3 region is CSVVAGGGDTQYF. The CDR3 bases are TGCAGCGTTGTCGCAGGGGGAGGAGATACGCAGTATTTT.

The chain carries TRBV7-2 and TRBJ1-2, with D possibly being TRBD1 (6 bases). Trimming cost V 5 bases and J 8 bases, with 15 bases left between them. Germline values: CDR1 SGHTA, CDR2 FQGNSA. The CDR3 length is 13 residues. CDR3 bases: TGTGCCAGCAGCCTTCCAGGGGCGAGAGGCTACACCTTC. It is translated as CASSLPGARGYTF.

The V and J genes are TRBV7-6 and TRBJ1-6, with 7 bases aligning to TRBD1. Trimming cost V 4 bases and J 3 bases; bases outside gene matches: 12. Germline V gene data show CDR1 as SGHVS and CDR2 as FNYEAQ. The CDR3 is 18 residues long. CDR3 DNA sequence: TGTGCCAGCAGCTCGTATCCCCGGGGACAGAGCTATAATTCACCCCTCCACTTT. It encodes CASSSYPRGQSYNSPLHF. Based on the CDR3 plus reference TRBV7-6 and TRBJ1-6, the full variable domain is GAGVSQSPRYKVTKRGQDVALRCDPISGHVSLYWYRQALGQGPEFLTYFNYEAQQDKSGLPNDRFSAERPEGSISTLTIQRTEQRDSAMYRCASSSYPRGQSYNSPLHFGNGTRLTVT.

The chain recombines TRBV6-6 with TRBJ1-5; TRBD1 might be the D (5 bases). Germline CDR1 MNHNY, CDR2 SVGAGI (reference sequence). The CDR3 spans 15 residues. Trimming left V 10 bases short and J 6 bases short, with 22 bases between. The DNA for the CDR3 is TGTGCCACCTCCACTTCGGGGGGGGTTGGTCAGCCCCAGCATTTT. Amino acids: CATSTSGGVGQPQHF.

This clone was observed a single time. This chain links TRBV7-8 with TRBJ2-7; D may be TRBD2 (7 bases). V was pared by 0 bases and J by 11 bases, with 14 bases between. Per germline, CDR1 SGHVS and CDR2 FQNEAQ. The CDR3 loop spans 13 amino acids. CDR3 nucleotide sequence: TGTGCCAGCAGCTTAGCGCTGGGGGGGCCGGAGTACTTC. Its translation: CASSLALGGPEYF.

The chain recombines TRBV13 with TRBJ1-4, with 8 bases fitting TRBD1. Germline CDR1 is PRHDT and CDR2 is FYEKMQ (reference sequence). The V gene end was trimmed by 4 bases and the J gene end by 7 bases; junction bases not matched to a gene: 11. The CDR3 extends over 16 amino acids. The CDR3 region is CASSSQGADGGEKLFF. The CDR3 DNA sequence: TGTGCCAGCAGCTCTCAGGGGGCGGACGGTGGTGAAAAACTGTTTTTT.

A single count supports this clone. This chain links TRBV19 with TRBJ2-1; 8 bases align to TRBD2. The CDR3 is made up of 14 amino acids. The V segment lost 5 bases and the J segment 5 bases; nucleotides outside the gene matches: 5. CDR1 and CDR2 (germline): LNHDA, SQIVND (reference sequence). This CDR3 is CASSFRREDNEQFF. The CDR3 DNA is TGTGCCAGTAGTTTTAGGCGGGAGGACAATGAGCAGTTCTTC.

V is TRBV5-1 and J is TRBJ1-1; D gene uncertain. The germline V and J ends were trimmed by 0 bases and 1 base, with 7 bases remaining between them. Germline-derived CDR1 and CDR2 are SGHRS and YFSETQ. The CDR3 runs 14 residues. The CDR3 DNA sequence: TGCGCCAGCAGCTTGGGACACAAGAACACTGAAGCTTTCTTT. As protein: CASSLGHKNTEAFF.

The chain combines TRBV25-1 with TRBJ2-5; a possible D gene is TRBD2 (5 bases). V lost 7 bases and J lost 1, with 10 bases in between. Germline V gene data show CDR1 as MGHDK and CDR2 as SYGVNS. The CDR3 is made up of 13 amino acids. The CDR3 DNA reads TGTGCCAGCAACGCGGGTTTCCAAGAGACCCAGTACTTC. This sequence encodes CASNAGFQETQYF.

This clone was observed once. CDR3 loop: CASSPELNQPQHF. Written as DNA, the CDR3 is TGTGCCAGCTCACCAGAGCTCAATCAGCCCCAGCATTTT. V is TRBV18 and J is TRBJ1-5; D call uncertain. CDR3 length equals 13 residues. V was shortened by 2 bases and J by 3 bases, with 5 bases between the two germline ends. Germline V gene lookup returns CDR1 KGHSH and CDR2 LQKENI.

The chain carries TRBV6-4 and TRBJ2-2; maybe TRBD1 (5 bases). The V gene's germline CDR1 is MRHNA and CDR2 SNTAGT. The CDR3 extends over 14 amino acids. Trimming took off 2 bases at V and 6 bases at J, with 10 bases between the two ends. CDR3 nucleotide sequence: TGTGCCAGCAGTGACAGGGGTTTGCCCGGGGAGCTGTTTTTT. Amino acid sequence: CASSDRGLPGELFF.

The chain links TRBV19 to TRBJ1-2; tentative D call: TRBD1 (6 bases). The V gene lost 1 base and the J gene lost 13 bases, with 19 bases spanning the gap. Germline values: CDR1 LNHDA, CDR2 SQIVND (reference sequence). The CDR3 spans 14 residues. The CDR3 coding sequence is TGTGCCAGTAGTATAGGGGCCGGGACACAGAGGATCACCTTC. Encoded protein: CASSIGAGTQRITF.

The V call is TRBV19, the J call TRBJ2-3; possibly TRBD1 for D (6 bases). The CDR3 is made up of 14 amino acids. Trimming took 5 bases from V and 2 from J, leaving 11 bases between them. Germline CDR1 and CDR2: LNHDA and SQIVND (reference sequence). CDR3 in amino acids: CASSHGGPTDTQYF. The CDR3 nucleotides are TGTGCCAGTAGTCATGGGGGCCCCACAGATACGCAGTATTTT. Combining the CDR3 with reference TRBV19 and TRBJ2-3 gives the whole variable domain DGGITQSPKYLFRKEGQNVTLSCEQNLNHDAMYWYRQDPGQGLRLIYYSQIVNDFQKGDIAEGYSVSREKKESFPLTVTSAQKNPTAFYLCASSHGGPTDTQYFGPGTRLTVL.

The rearrangement uses TRBV6-6 and TRBJ2-4, with 7 positions matching TRBD2. Germline V gene lookup returns CDR1 MNHNY and CDR2 SVGAGI (reference sequence). This CDR3 is built from 13 residues. J gave up 4 bases and V 9 bases, and 6 bases lay outside the gene matches. The CDR3 loop is CARGTSAKNIQYF. The CDR3 nucleotides are TGTGCCAGGGGAACTAGCGCAAAAAACATTCAGTACTTC.

CDR3 sequence reads: CASTGLAGGNTDTQYF. The CDR3 coding sequence is TGTGCCAGCACCGGACTAGCGGGAGGGAACACAGATACGCAGTATTTT. The chain employs TRBV2 and TRBJ2-3; 15 bases are a match to TRBD2. CDR3 size: 16 residues. The V gene's germline CDR1 is SNHLY and CDR2 FYNNEI. The trim removed 7 bases at V and 2 bases at J, leaving 4 bases unmatched.

The J gene is TRBJ1-2, the V gene TRBV28; D perhaps matches TRBD1 (5 bases). This CDR3 has 15 amino acids. CDR1 MDHEN and CDR2 SYDVKM come from the germline V gene. The V and J ends lost 1 base and 5 bases respectively, with 14 bases between them. CDR3 amino acids: CASSLLVGGGYGYTF. The DNA for the CDR3 is TGTGCCAGCAGTTTATTAGTGGGTGGGGGGTATGGCTACACCTTC.

The rearrangement uses TRBV2 and TRBJ1-2; a weak D match, TRBD1 (5 bases). Germline CDR1 and CDR2: SNHLY and FYNNEI. Between the trimmed V and J ends, which lost 6 bases and 4 bases, there was a span of 9 bases. The length of the CDR3 is 12 residues. CDR3 in DNA: TGTGCCAGCAGGGGGCGTGCCTATGGCTACACCTTC. As protein: CASRGRAYGYTF.

The chain is built from TRBV27 and TRBJ2-1; 9 bases align to TRBD1. The V and J ends lost 4 bases and 2 bases, in that order; junction bases with no gene match: 3. The germline V gene encodes CDR1 MNHEY and CDR2 SMNVEV (reference sequence). The CDR3 extends over 15 amino acids. CDR3 region: CASSYDRGAYNEQFF. The CDR3 DNA is TGTGCCAGCAGTTACGACAGGGGGGCCTACAATGAGCAGTTCTTC.

This chain joins TRBV18 and TRBJ1-5; no clear D. The CDR3 has 14 residues. Trimming left V 6 bases short and J 0 bases short, with 9 bases between. CDR1 and CDR2 (germline): KGHSH, LQKENI. CDR3 sequence reads: CASSLRGSNQPQHF. DNA of the CDR3: TGTGCCAGCTCCCTAAGAGGTAGCAATCAGCCCCAGCATTTT.

The chain couples TRBV28 to TRBJ1-5; TRBD1 is a possible D gene (5 bases). Germline V CDR1 and CDR2: MDHEN, SYDVKM. The CDR3 runs 18 residues. Trimming removed 5 bases from V and 0 bases from J, with 20 bases in between. This chain's CDR3 is CASSPQPPTVHSNQPQHF. The CDR3 DNA is TGTGCCAGCAGTCCTCAACCGCCGACAGTCCATAGCAATCAGCCCCAGCATTTT. The whole variable domain, filled in from reference TRBV28 and TRBJ1-5, reads DVKVTQSSRYLVKRTGEKVFLECVQDMDHENMFWYRQDPGLGLRLIYFSYDVKMKEKGDIPEGYSVSREKKERFSLILESASTNQTSMYLCASSPQPPTVHSNQPQHFGDGTRLSIL.